This T cell receptor (beta chain) came from a study of beta chain features in type 1 diabetes. Isolated RNA was reverse transcribed in full, so expressed TCRB transcripts were sequenced. Profiling relied on immunoSEQ multiplex PCR, and the TCRdb table lists in-frame clones only, not all of them. The sample lists around 690,000 clones; about an eighth were seen once. Germline-derived CDR1 and CDR2 are SGHRS and YFSETQ. Unmatched junction bases numbered 11, after V lost 4 bases and J lost 4 bases. This CDR3 region has 15 residues. A remark on this clone: What it binds is not known.

Whole-study results and caveats: Shortening of TCRB CDR3s, moderate but significant, appeared in all four CD4+ subsets of Type 1 diabetes patients.

Sequencing was carried out using naive CD4+ T cells from blood. This receptor was obtained from a man aged 25-40 years with type 1 diabetes. The chain uses TRBV5-1 and TRBJ2-7; 7 nucleotides match TRBD1. The CDR3 DNA follows: TGCGCCAGCAGCCAGTTCGGGACAGACACGTACGAGCAGTACTTC. Its translation is CASSQFGTDTYEQYF.